This T cell receptor beta chain was sequenced during a study of T cell responses to AZD1222 COVID-19 vaccine. Findings of the study overall: The span of vaccine-associated CD4 TCRs extended across spike, with dominance at 160-218 and 743-854. It was only after the peak T cell response that any repertoires were sampled. Only five or six individuals given AZD1222 were seropositive at baseline.

For this clone: Its antigen remains unidentified.

Sequencing was performed with immunoSEQ multiplex PCR; in TCRdb, only in-frame clones are kept and a portion is missing. The table records around 150,000 clones, roughly nine tenths of them present only once. Timing groups of about 4 and about 12 weeks for second doses were pooled. CDR3 length: 17 residues. In germline, CDR1 is KGHSY, CDR2 FQNENV. V was shortened by 0 bases and J by 3 bases, with 12 bases between the two germline ends. The rearrangement links TRBV16 to TRBJ2-6; a possible D gene is TRBD2 (5 bases). The sequencing used peripheral blood, collected 28 days after the second AZD1222 dose. This receptor was obtained from an adult who received the AZD1222 COVID-19 vaccine. CDR3 sequence: CASSQSQRVFGANVLTF. The CDR3 DNA follows: TGTGCCAGCAGCCAATCTCAGAGGGTCTTTGGGGCCAACGTCCTGACTTTC.